A selection of T cell receptor beta chains follows, all from one sample in a study of blood T cell repertoires in COVID-19. Some clones are missing from TCRdb's copy, which holds only in-frame ones; the method was immunoSEQ multiplex PCR. The table shows about 72,000 clones, with roughly 85% occurring only once. Sequencing input: peripheral blood. The origin of the receptors is a man younger than 40 with acute or convalescent COVID-19. The CDR3 runs from the conserved cysteine through the conserved F or W. Each record gives: J gene, V gene, clone size, D gene, CDR3 DNA, CDR3 protein. The D gene is left open where the match is weak. Size is stated for part of the rows, as once, few or many counts, or as a class when the clone is expanded.

J gene: TRBJ2-2
V gene: TRBV10-1
clone size: NA
D gene: TRBD2
CDR3 DNA: TGCGCCAGCAGCCGTGGAATTGGGGGGGACGGGGAGCTGTTTTTT
CDR3 protein: CASSRGIGGDGELFF

J gene: TRBJ2-7
V gene: TRBV19
clone size: NA
D gene: TRBD2
CDR3 DNA: TGTGCCAGTAGGACTAGCGGCAGTGGCTCCTACGAGCAGTACTTC
CDR3 protein: CASRTSGSGSYEQYF

J gene: TRBJ1-5
V gene: TRBV2
clone size: NA
D gene: TRBD1
CDR3 DNA: TGTGCCAGCAGTGGGACAGGGGGAACTCAGCCCCAGCATTTT
CDR3 protein: CASSGTGGTQPQHF

J gene: TRBJ1-4
V gene: TRBV7-6
clone size: NA
D gene: NA
CDR3 DNA: TGTGCCAGCAGCGTAGGACCGGAGGGAAAACTGTTTTTT
CDR3 protein: CASSVGPEGKLFF

J gene: TRBJ1-1
V gene: TRBV6-5
clone size: once
D gene: NA
CDR3 DNA: TGTGCCAGCAGTTACTCGAACAGGCCGAACACTGAAGCTTTCTTT
CDR3 protein: CASSYSNRPNTEAFF

J gene: TRBJ2-1
V gene: TRBV5-1
clone size: NA
D gene: TRBD1
CDR3 DNA: TGCGCCAGCAGCTTAGGGACAGGGGATTACAATGAGCAGTTCTTC
CDR3 protein: CASSLGTGDYNEQFF

J gene: TRBJ1-6
V gene: TRBV30
clone size: NA
D gene: NA
CDR3 DNA: TGTGCCTGGCTCGGGGTTCCTTATAATTCACCCCTCCACTTT
CDR3 protein: CAWLGVPYNSPLHF

J gene: TRBJ2-1
V gene: TRBV5-1
clone size: NA
D gene: TRBD2
CDR3 DNA: TGCGCCAGCAGTAAGGGACTAGCGGGAGACGGAGCAAAGTTCTTC
CDR3 protein: CASSKGLAGDGAKFF

J gene: TRBJ1-1
V gene: TRBV29-1
clone size: NA
D gene: NA
CDR3 DNA: TGCAGCGTTGTATGGCAGCGTAACACTGAAGCTTTCTTT
CDR3 protein: CSVVWQRNTEAFF

J gene: TRBJ2-1
V gene: TRBV7-3
clone size: NA
D gene: TRBD2
CDR3 DNA: TGTGCCAGCAGGAAGCGGGGGACGGTCTACAATGAGCAGTTCTTC
CDR3 protein: CASRKRGTVYNEQFF

J gene: TRBJ1-3
V gene: TRBV9
clone size: NA
D gene: TRBD1
CDR3 DNA: TGTGCCAGCAGCGCTTACAGGGGACAGTTATACAACACCATATATTTT
CDR3 protein: CASSAYRGQLYNTIYF

J gene: TRBJ1-1
V gene: TRBV11-2
clone size: NA
D gene: NA
CDR3 DNA: TGTGCCAGCAGCCTCGCGCTAGGGGGTGGCACTGAAGCTTTCTTT
CDR3 protein: CASSLALGGGTEAFF

J gene: TRBJ2-3
V gene: TRBV9
clone size: NA
D gene: TRBD2
CDR3 DNA: TGTGCCAGCAGCGTGGGACTAGGAAACACAGATACGCAGTATTTT
CDR3 protein: CASSVGLGNTDTQYF

J gene: TRBJ2-3
V gene: TRBV19
clone size: NA
D gene: TRBD2
CDR3 DNA: TGTGCCAGTAAGCCAGCGGGAGGATTTTATGGTGTGGATACGCAGTATTTT
CDR3 protein: CASKPAGGFYGVDTQYF

J gene: TRBJ1-2
V gene: TRBV18
clone size: NA
D gene: NA
CDR3 DNA: TGTGCCAGCTCACCAGGACAGAACTATGGCTACACCTTC
CDR3 protein: CASSPGQNYGYTF

J gene: TRBJ2-2
V gene: TRBV13
clone size: NA
D gene: TRBD2
CDR3 DNA: TGTGCCAGCAGCTTAGCGGGACTAGCACGGACCGGGGAGCTGTTTTTT
CDR3 protein: CASSLAGLARTGELFF

J gene: TRBJ2-7
V gene: TRBV28
clone size: NA
D gene: TRBD1
CDR3 DNA: TGTGCCAGCAGTTTAGTCGGACAGGGAAGCGAGCAGTACTTC
CDR3 protein: CASSLVGQGSEQYF

J gene: TRBJ1-5
V gene: TRBV6-2/TRBV6-3
clone size: NA
D gene: TRBD1
CDR3 DNA: TGTGCCAGCAGTCCCCTAGACAGGGAGAATCAGCCCCAGCATTTT
CDR3 protein: CASSPLDRENQPQHF

J gene: TRBJ1-4
V gene: TRBV19
clone size: NA
D gene: NA
CDR3 DNA: TGTGCCAGTAGTAGCCGCTCCGGGGGTAATGAAAAACTGTTTTTT
CDR3 protein: CASSSRSGGNEKLFF

J gene: TRBJ1-1
V gene: TRBV6-1
clone size: NA
D gene: NA
CDR3 DNA: TGTGCCAGCAGTGAAGCCGGGGGGCAGGACACTGAAGCTTTCTTT
CDR3 protein: CASSEAGGQDTEAFF

J gene: TRBJ2-1
V gene: TRBV28
clone size: NA
D gene: NA
CDR3 DNA: TGTGCCAGCAGTTCTATAGCGTCTGCAGGTGGGAATGAGCAGTTCTTC
CDR3 protein: CASSSIASAGGNEQFF

J gene: TRBJ2-7
V gene: TRBV6-6
clone size: NA
D gene: TRBD1
CDR3 DNA: TGTGCCAGCGAGGGGGCCTCCTACGAGCAGTACTTC
CDR3 protein: CASEGASYEQYF

J gene: TRBJ2-5
V gene: TRBV4-2
clone size: NA
D gene: TRBD2
CDR3 DNA: TGTGCCAGCAGCCCGAAGATAGCGGGAGTCGAGACCCAGTACTTC
CDR3 protein: CASSPKIAGVETQYF

J gene: TRBJ2-1
V gene: TRBV27
clone size: NA
D gene: TRBD1
CDR3 DNA: TGTGCCAGCAGTTCAGGGGGACCCCCAGGGAATGAGCAGTTCTTC
CDR3 protein: CASSSGGPPGNEQFF

J gene: TRBJ2-3
V gene: TRBV6-5
clone size: NA
D gene: NA
CDR3 DNA: TGTGCCAGCAAAGCGGGCACAGATACGCAGTATTTT
CDR3 protein: CASKAGTDTQYF

J gene: TRBJ2-1
V gene: TRBV28
clone size: NA
D gene: TRBD2
CDR3 DNA: TGTGCCAGCAATCCGGGTTCCTCTAGCGGACTCAATGAGCAGTTCTTC
CDR3 protein: CASNPGSSSGLNEQFF

J gene: TRBJ2-3
V gene: TRBV7-8
clone size: NA
D gene: TRBD2
CDR3 DNA: TGTGCCAGCAGCGTTAGCGGGACCACAGATACGCAGTATTTT
CDR3 protein: CASSVSGTTDTQYF

J gene: TRBJ2-7
V gene: TRBV5-1
clone size: NA
D gene: TRBD1
CDR3 DNA: TGCGCCAGCAGAGGGACAGACTCCTACGAGCAGTACTTC
CDR3 protein: CASRGTDSYEQYF

J gene: TRBJ2-5
V gene: TRBV2
clone size: NA
D gene: NA
CDR3 DNA: TGTGCCAGCAGTCTTAAAGAGACCCAGTACTTC
CDR3 protein: CASSLKETQYF

J gene: TRBJ2-3
V gene: TRBV7-2
clone size: NA
D gene: TRBD1
CDR3 DNA: TGTGCCAGCAGCTTCCGGACAGGTACCACAGATACGCAGTATTTT
CDR3 protein: CASSFRTGTTDTQYF

J gene: TRBJ2-1
V gene: TRBV9
clone size: NA
D gene: TRBD2
CDR3 DNA: TGTGCCAGCAGCCCCCAGACTAGCGGGAGAGACGAGCAGTTCTTC
CDR3 protein: CASSPQTSGRDEQFF

J gene: TRBJ2-7
V gene: TRBV5-4
clone size: NA
D gene: TRBD2
CDR3 DNA: TGTGCCAGCAGCCCGGGAGGAACTAAGCAGTACTTC
CDR3 protein: CASSPGGTKQYF

J gene: TRBJ1-2
V gene: TRBV7-2
clone size: few
D gene: TRBD1
CDR3 DNA: TGTGCCAGCAGCTTATTCGGACAGGGTCGTATCCATGGCTACACCTTC
CDR3 protein: CASSLFGQGRIHGYTF

J gene: TRBJ2-7
V gene: TRBV6-5
clone size: NA
D gene: NA
CDR3 DNA: TGTGCCAGCAGTTCCGTCGCGGCGAGCTACGAGCAGTACTTC
CDR3 protein: CASSSVAASYEQYF

J gene: TRBJ2-2
V gene: TRBV11-2
clone size: once
D gene: TRBD2
CDR3 DNA: TGTGCCAGCAGGACTCTAGCGGGAGGGCCGGGCGCCGGGGAGCTGTTTTTT
CDR3 protein: CASRTLAGGPGAGELFF

J gene: TRBJ1-1
V gene: TRBV6-5
clone size: few
D gene: NA
CDR3 DNA: TGTGCCAGCAAAAATACCCAGGGGACTGAAGCTTTCTTT
CDR3 protein: CASKNTQGTEAFF

J gene: TRBJ2-1
V gene: TRBV7-3
clone size: NA
D gene: TRBD1
CDR3 DNA: TGTGCCAGCAGCTTAGAACAGGGGGCGTGGGGTGAGCAGTTCTTC
CDR3 protein: CASSLEQGAWGEQFF

J gene: TRBJ2-1
V gene: TRBV4-1
clone size: NA
D gene: TRBD2
CDR3 DNA: TGCGCCAGCAGCCACGGTCTAGCGGGAGTGTTAGGGAATGAGCAGTTCTTC
CDR3 protein: CASSHGLAGVLGNEQFF

J gene: TRBJ2-2
V gene: TRBV7-3
clone size: NA
D gene: TRBD1
CDR3 DNA: TGTGCCAGCAGCTTAGTAGGACAGGCGAACACCGGGGAGCTGTTTTTT
CDR3 protein: CASSLVGQANTGELFF

J gene: TRBJ1-5
V gene: TRBV6-4
clone size: NA
D gene: NA
CDR3 DNA: TGTGCCAGCGGGGCGGTTGGGTGGCAGCCCCAGCATTTT
CDR3 protein: CASGAVGWQPQHF

J gene: TRBJ2-7
V gene: TRBV6-5
clone size: NA
D gene: NA
CDR3 DNA: TGTGCCAGCAGTTACTCGAGGGGGTTCACTATGGACGAGCAGTACTTC
CDR3 protein: CASSYSRGFTMDEQYF

J gene: TRBJ2-1
V gene: TRBV9
clone size: NA
D gene: NA
CDR3 DNA: TGTGCCAGCAGCGTAGCCGGGAGCACGATAAATGAGCAGTTCTTC
CDR3 protein: CASSVAGSTINEQFF

J gene: TRBJ2-5
V gene: TRBV6-6
clone size: NA
D gene: NA
CDR3 DNA: TGTGCCAGCAGTTTTAGTCTCAGGGAGACCCAGTACTTC
CDR3 protein: CASSFSLRETQYF

J gene: TRBJ1-4
V gene: TRBV9
clone size: NA
D gene: NA
CDR3 DNA: TGTGCCAGCAGCTTGGGGGGTCTTAGTAGTGAAAAACTGTTTTTT
CDR3 protein: CASSLGGLSSEKLFF

J gene: TRBJ2-3
V gene: TRBV11-2
clone size: NA
D gene: NA
CDR3 DNA: TGTGCCAGCAGCTTAGTACAGCATCGAGATACGCAGTATTTT
CDR3 protein: CASSLVQHRDTQYF

J gene: TRBJ1-5
V gene: TRBV2
clone size: NA
D gene: NA
CDR3 DNA: TGTGCCAGCAGTGATCCAGGGCTCGGCAATCAGCCCCAGCATTTT
CDR3 protein: CASSDPGLGNQPQHF

J gene: TRBJ2-1
V gene: TRBV27
clone size: NA
D gene: TRBD1
CDR3 DNA: TGTGCCAGCAGTTACAGGGGAACATCAAGCAGCTCCTACAATGAGCAGTTCTTC
CDR3 protein: CASSYRGTSSSSYNEQFF

J gene: TRBJ2-1
V gene: TRBV30
clone size: NA
D gene: NA
CDR3 DNA: TGTGCCTGGAAGAGGGCCAATGAGCAGTTCTTC
CDR3 protein: CAWKRANEQFF

J gene: TRBJ2-2
V gene: TRBV27
clone size: NA
D gene: NA
CDR3 DNA: TGTGCCAGCAGTTTTTCACAGGGTCGCTCCGGGGAGCTGTTTTTT
CDR3 protein: CASSFSQGRSGELFF

J gene: TRBJ1-4
V gene: TRBV2
clone size: NA
D gene: TRBD1
CDR3 DNA: TGTGCCAGCAGTGCCCTGACAGGGGCTAATGAAAAACTGTTTTTT
CDR3 protein: CASSALTGANEKLFF